This paragraph covers one TCR beta chain sequence. The sample originates from a study of blood T cell repertoires in COVID-19. Trimming shortened V by 3 bases and J by 1 base, and 15 bases separated the two germline ends. Germline V gene lookup returns CDR1 MDHEN and CDR2 SYDVKM. The CDR3 length is 16 residues. Some clones are missing from TCRdb's copy, which holds only in-frame ones; the method was immunoSEQ multiplex PCR. This table has a few hundred thousand clones, more than 70% appearing once. The clonotype originates from a woman aged 25-40 years who had recovered from COVID-19. The sample consisted of peripheral blood. This chain joins TRBV28 and TRBJ1-1; D unresolved. The CDR3 sequence: CASSFTLTDPNTEAFF. CDR3 DNA sequence: TGTGCCAGCAGTTTTACCCTAACAGACCCGAACACTGAAGCTTTCTTT.